These T cell receptor beta chains were read from a single sample in a study of T cells in Graves' hyperthyroidism and ophthalmopathy. TCRdb used MiXCR to reprocess the multiplex PCR reads, holding one entry per CDR3 protein. Of about 560,000 distinct CDR3 sequences listed, over 15% are singletons. The sequenced material came from blood. These TCRs come from a woman between 18 and 29 years old with Graves' hyperthyroidism. Both conserved end residues are trimmed from each CDR3. Fields, in order: J gene, V gene, CDR3 protein.

TRBJ2-5	TRBV6-2/TRBV6-3	ASQPKIKETQY
TRBJ2-2	TRBV28	ASSPRLPTANTGELF
TRBJ2-2	TRBV4-1	ASSPGPLSGELF
TRBJ1-2	TRBV7-2	ASSIGQGGYT
TRBJ2-3	TRBV18	ASSSGPTTQY
TRBJ2-3	TRBV7-3	ASSLTPYRGRADTQY
TRBJ1-5	TRBV28	ASSITGGSYQPQH
TRBJ1-1	TRBV6-1	ATEGVTMGTEAF
TRBJ1-2	TRBV5-6	ASSEGQPNYGYT
TRBJ2-1	TRBV2	ASSLTRTVYNEQF
TRBJ1-6	TRBV9	ASSVDHYNSPLH
TRBJ1-2	TRBV7-9	ASSPPGSGYGYT
TRBJ2-5	TRBV25-1	ASSEGQTIQETQY
TRBJ2-2	TRBV5-4	ASSSQAREDPGELF
TRBJ2-7	TRBV6-5	ASSLYTNRGYEQY
TRBJ2-5	TRBV10-1	ASSDPTGGKY
TRBJ1-1	TRBV7-2	ASRADNTEAF
TRBJ2-2	TRBV14	ASSQVIGELF